This record looks at one T cell receptor beta chain sequence and its context. The antigen this receptor binds is unknown. Per-base qualities were not stored, and no clone one base away is much larger. This record comes from a study of T cells in Graves' hyperthyroidism and ophthalmopathy (dated by TCRdb to the late 2010s). In terms of the full investigation: Peripheral blood was sampled at the time of initial diagnosis, prior to any treatment. To identify TCR V-J signatures that set the groups apart, the researchers used a discovery cohort of more than 95 patients, made up of roughly 45 with Graves' ophthalmopathy and 57 with stable Graves' hyperthyroidism. An independent validation cohort of around 19 hyperthyroidism patients and 17 patients who later progressed to ophthalmopathy tested prospective prediction of ophthalmopathy. The 75 to 100 discovery patients were randomly divided into training and test sets at a 7:3 ratio. Thyroid tissue and blood T-cell repertoires from roughly 6 Graves' hyperthyroidism patients were also compared in the study. Following sampling, methimazole starting at 30 mg daily was given to hyperthyroidism patients, and high-dose intravenous methylprednisolone was given to ophthalmopathy patients. The paper describes TCR Vbeta CDR3 sequencing of roughly 130 peripheral blood samples, made up of around 41 ophthalmopathy patients, over 70 hyperthyroidism patients and 17 progressor patients. Broader findings and caveats from the paper: Sample size was not statistically predetermined, and investigators were not blinded to group allocation. In validation, the model predicted progression to ophthalmopathy a median of approximately 6.6 months before onset, with roughly 68% sensitivity and roughly 73% specificity. Most expanded thyroid clonotypes (frequency above 0.001) were also detected in blood, suggesting blood repertoires may reflect thyroid immune responses. A 13 V-J signature model separated ophthalmopathy from stable hyperthyroidism, with 87.88% sensitivity and 81.08% specificity in cross-validation and 80%/75% in testing.

A patient counted as having stable Graves' hyperthyroidism if no progression to ophthalmopathy occurred over 18 months of follow-up. The hyperthyroidism patients were between 18 and 65 years old and newly diagnosed, with a disease duration of less than 2 months. Exclusion was applied to patients with uncontrolled infections, other autoimmune diseases, pregnancy or lactation. Diagnoses were established on the basis of clinical symptoms, serum thyroxine and TRAb, thyroid ultrasound, and orbital computed tomography. Ficoll-Paque density gradient centrifugation was used to isolate PBMCs from 8 to 10 ml of fresh peripheral blood. Total RNA was extracted with Trizol reagent, and quality was checked on an Agilent 2100 Bioanalyzer. V gives up 8 bases and J gives up 7 bases, and the segment between their germline ends measures 26 bases. In the germline V gene (reference sequence), CDR1 corresponds to LNHDA and CDR2 to SQIVND. The CDR3 runs 16 residues from the cysteine to the phenylalanine. The entry retains the CDR3 DNA only, 48 bases that are in frame from base 1.

The TCR beta CDR3 regions were amplified from RNA transcripts. A first-round RT-PCR of the TCR CDR3 used the HTBI primer set with the Qiagen OneStep RT-PCR kit. A second multiplex PCR round built the libraries, followed by size selection and purification. Sequencing of the libraries was done on an Illumina HiSeq2000 using paired-end 100 bp reads. As for the authors' bioinformatics: SOAPnuke was used to process the raw data, with reads discarded if the reads contained adapters or uncalled bases, had a mean Phred below 15, or lacked an exact constant-primer or identifier match. COPE v1.2.5 was used to merge the high-quality paired reads, and each unique nucleotide sequence was defined as a clonotype. MiTCR v1.1 was used to align clonotypes to the IMGT TRBV, TRBD and TRBJ reference segments. Only V-J combinations with frequency above 0.0001, covering about 99% of repertoires, were analysed. The TCS score was defined as F50 (clonal expansion) divided by E x V (chaos), with BLOSUM62-based TCRdist calculated between CDR3 peptides within each V-J. Welch's t-statistics and random forest reduced fewer than 550 V-J features to roughly 13, which were used in a naive Bayes classifier (R e1071). TCRdb reanalyzed the raw reads on its own, using fastp at Q25 for trimming and MiXCR for clone calling, and kept in-frame beta chains. Each record represents a unique CDR3 protein, reported with the most common genes and DNA among its rows. V and J calls and clone size were set by TCRdb, not the authors. A total of a few hundred thousand distinct CDR3 sequences appear in this sample, roughly 15% of them only once. The top ten hold more than 4.5% of the sample.

The receptor chain draws on TRBV19 and TRBJ1-1; too little of a D gene remains to name it. The specimen was blood. The source is a woman younger than 35 with Graves' hyperthyroidism. The DNA sequence follows: TGTGCCAGTTGGCCCCGGTCGAGCGGGCCCCCCTTTGAAGCTTTCTTT. It translates to CASWPRSSGPPFEAFF.